This T cell receptor beta chain originates from a study of shared clonotypes between healthy human individuals. Broader study findings: Sharing across a handful of donors was seen in approximately 5.2% of naive CD4 clonotypes.

V was clipped by 9 bases and J by 4 bases, with 6 bases between them. The V gene's germline CDR1 is MDHEN and CDR2 SYDVKM. There are 11 residues in the CDR3. The authors ran the assay at deep level. Profiled with immunoSEQ multiplex PCR; TCRdb holds only in-frame clones, not every one. The sample lists roughly 2.4 million clones; more than 90% were seen once. As for this clone: The antigen is undetermined.

The receptor was derived from a man aged 18 to 30 in good health. Sequencing was performed on naive CD4+ T cells sorted from blood. Regarding subset: CD45RA+ positively selected. The chain joins TRBV28 to TRBJ1-4, with D hard to call. CDR3 coding DNA: TGTGCCAGTCAGGATAATGAAAAACTGTTTTTT. Protein: CASQDNEKLFF.